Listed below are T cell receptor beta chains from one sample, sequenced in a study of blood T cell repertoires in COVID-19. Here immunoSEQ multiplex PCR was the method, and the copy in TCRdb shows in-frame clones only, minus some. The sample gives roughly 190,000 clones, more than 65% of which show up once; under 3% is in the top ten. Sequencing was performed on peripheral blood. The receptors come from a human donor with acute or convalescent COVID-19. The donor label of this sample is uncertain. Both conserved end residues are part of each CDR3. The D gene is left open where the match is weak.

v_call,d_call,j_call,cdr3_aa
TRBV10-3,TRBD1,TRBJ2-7,CAIRSGTGISYEQYF
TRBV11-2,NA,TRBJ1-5,CASSLDGAGNQPQHF
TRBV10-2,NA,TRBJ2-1,CASPYSLFF
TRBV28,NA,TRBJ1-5,CASSLGQSNQPQHF
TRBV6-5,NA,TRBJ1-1,CASTRDSEAFF
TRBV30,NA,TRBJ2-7,CAWSVDSSYEQYF
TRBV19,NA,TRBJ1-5,CASSREGGQPQHF
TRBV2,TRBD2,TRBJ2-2,CASKASGDLNTGELFF
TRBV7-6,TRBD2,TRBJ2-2,CASSLAGTSGRIPGELFF
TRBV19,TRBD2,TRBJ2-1,CASKRQRESYNEQFF
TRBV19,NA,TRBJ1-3,CASTGSLSGNTIYF
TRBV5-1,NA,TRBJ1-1,CASSNTGYTEAFF
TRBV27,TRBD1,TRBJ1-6,CASSIDRVNSPLHF
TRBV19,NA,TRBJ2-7,CASSLQTGYEQYF
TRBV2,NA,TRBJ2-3,CASSGDSTDTQYF
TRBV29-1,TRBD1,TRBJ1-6,CSVALGQGSPLHF
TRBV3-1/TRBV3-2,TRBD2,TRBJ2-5,CASSQDATGGETQYF
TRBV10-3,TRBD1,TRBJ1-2,CATEDRAFHGYTF
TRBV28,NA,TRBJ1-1,CASSLRSNTEAFF
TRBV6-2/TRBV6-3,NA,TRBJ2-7,CASSSRRDTPYEQYF
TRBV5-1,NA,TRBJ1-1,CASRTTGNTEAFF
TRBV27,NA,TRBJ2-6,CASSISLDSLGANVLTF
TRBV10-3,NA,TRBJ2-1,CAIKERESSYNEQFF
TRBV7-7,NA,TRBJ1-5,CASSSSPNQPQHF
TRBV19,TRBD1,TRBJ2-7,CASSIGPGGDYEQYF
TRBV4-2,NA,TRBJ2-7,CASSQEINGYEQYF
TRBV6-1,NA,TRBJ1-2,CASSEGAGPLYGYTF
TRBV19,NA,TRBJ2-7,CASSLSGQGKAQYF
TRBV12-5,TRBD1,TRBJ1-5,CASVEGANQPQHF
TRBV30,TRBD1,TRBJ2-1,CAWSDGQGGQFF
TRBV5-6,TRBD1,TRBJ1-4,CASSRDRGNEKLFF
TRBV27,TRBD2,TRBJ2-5,CTSSFPPGVAGYPPSMGTQYF
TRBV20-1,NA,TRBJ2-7,CSASGNEQYF
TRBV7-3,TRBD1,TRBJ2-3,CASSLMAGGAIDTQYF
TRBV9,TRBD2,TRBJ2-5,CASGASTSGRETQYF
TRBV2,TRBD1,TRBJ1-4,CASSALGQANEKLFF
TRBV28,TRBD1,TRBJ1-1,CASSWDRVWDTEAFF
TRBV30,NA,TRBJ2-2,CAWSTGNTGELFF
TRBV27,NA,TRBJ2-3,CASSLHPTGGTDTQYF
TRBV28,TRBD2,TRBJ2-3,CASSQYIAGVPNTQYF
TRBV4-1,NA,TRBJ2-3,CASSQSPARGRLYTQYF
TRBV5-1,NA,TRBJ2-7,CASSLDPRGLNEQYF
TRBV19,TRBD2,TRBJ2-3,CASSLAGGRLDTQYF
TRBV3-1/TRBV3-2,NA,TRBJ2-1,CASSRQVYEQFF
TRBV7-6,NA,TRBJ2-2,CASSSAGAYPGELFF
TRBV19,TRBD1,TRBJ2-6,CASSPPTGSGANVLTF
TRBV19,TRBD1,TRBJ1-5,CASSMRQGNQPQHF
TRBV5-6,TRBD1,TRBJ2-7,CASSLAPTGGLYEQYF
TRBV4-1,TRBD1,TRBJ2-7,CASSQGTGQQPLYEQYF
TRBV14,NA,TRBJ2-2,CASSQIQFTGELFF
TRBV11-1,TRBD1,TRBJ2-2,CASSPGTGGRTGELFF
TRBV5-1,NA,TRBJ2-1,CASSLHRPDTEQFF
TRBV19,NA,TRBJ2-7,CASSIFRERSYEQYF
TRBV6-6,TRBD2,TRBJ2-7,CASSSPGRAYEQYF
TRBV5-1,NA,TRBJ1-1,CASSFAGAGTEAFF
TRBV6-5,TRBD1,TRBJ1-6,CASSYSNRGGSPLHF
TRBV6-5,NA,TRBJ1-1,CASSYRGLSNTEAFF
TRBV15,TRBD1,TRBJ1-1,CATSRGQGATEAFF
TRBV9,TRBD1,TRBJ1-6,CASSVARQGYNSPLHF
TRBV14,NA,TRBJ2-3,CASSQVGLRTVFPDTQYF